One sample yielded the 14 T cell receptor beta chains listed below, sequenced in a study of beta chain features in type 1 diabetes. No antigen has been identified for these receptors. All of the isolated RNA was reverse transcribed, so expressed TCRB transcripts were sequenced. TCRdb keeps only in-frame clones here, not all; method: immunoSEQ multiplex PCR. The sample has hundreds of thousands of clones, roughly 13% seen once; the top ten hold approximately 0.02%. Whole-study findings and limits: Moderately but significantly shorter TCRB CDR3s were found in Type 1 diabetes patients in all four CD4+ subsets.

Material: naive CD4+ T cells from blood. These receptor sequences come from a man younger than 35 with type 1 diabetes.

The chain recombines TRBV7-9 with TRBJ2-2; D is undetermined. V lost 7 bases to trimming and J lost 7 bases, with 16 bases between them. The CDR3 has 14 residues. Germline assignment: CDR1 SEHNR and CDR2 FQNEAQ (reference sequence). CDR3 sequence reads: CASTTVEVNGELFF. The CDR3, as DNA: TGTGCCAGCACCACCGTCGAGGTGAACGGGGAGCTGTTTTTT.

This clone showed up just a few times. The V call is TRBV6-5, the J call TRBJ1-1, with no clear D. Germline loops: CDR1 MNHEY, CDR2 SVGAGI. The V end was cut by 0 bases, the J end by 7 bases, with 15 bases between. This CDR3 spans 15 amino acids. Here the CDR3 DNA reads TGTGCCAGCAGTTACTCGGCCGCTTTGGTAGATGAAGCTTTCTTT. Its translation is CASSYSAALVDEAFF.

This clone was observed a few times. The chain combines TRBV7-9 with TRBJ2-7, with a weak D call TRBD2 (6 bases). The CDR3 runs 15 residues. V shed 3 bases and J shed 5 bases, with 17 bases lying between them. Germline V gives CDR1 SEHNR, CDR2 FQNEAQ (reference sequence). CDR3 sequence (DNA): TGTGCCAGCAGCTTTGAACGGGGGAGTATAAACGAGCAGTACTTC. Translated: CASSFERGSINEQYF.

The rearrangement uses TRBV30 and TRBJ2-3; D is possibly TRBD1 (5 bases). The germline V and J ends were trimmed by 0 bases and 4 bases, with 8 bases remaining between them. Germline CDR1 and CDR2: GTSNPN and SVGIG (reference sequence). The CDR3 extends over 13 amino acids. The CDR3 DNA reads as TGTGCCTGGAGTGTATCAGGGTCAGATACGCAGTATTTT. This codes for CAWSVSGSDTQYF.

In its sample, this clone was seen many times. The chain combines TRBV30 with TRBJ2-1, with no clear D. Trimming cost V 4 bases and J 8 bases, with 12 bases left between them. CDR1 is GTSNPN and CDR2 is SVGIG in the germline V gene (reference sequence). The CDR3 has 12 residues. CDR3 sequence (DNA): TGTGCCTGGACACCAGGAAGCCATGAGCAGTTCTTC. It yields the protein CAWTPGSHEQFF. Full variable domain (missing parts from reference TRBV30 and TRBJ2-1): SQTIHQWPATLVQPVGSPLSLECTVEGTSNPNLYWYRQAAGRGLQLLFYSVGIGQISSEVPQNLSASRPQDRQFILSSKKLLLSDSGFYLCAWTPGSHEQFFGPGTRLTVL.

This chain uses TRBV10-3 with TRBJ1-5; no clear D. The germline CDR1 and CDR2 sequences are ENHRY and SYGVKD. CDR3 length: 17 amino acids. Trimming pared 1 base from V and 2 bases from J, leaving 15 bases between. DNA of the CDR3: TGTGCCATCAGTGAGTTTTTGGAAACCGAAGGCAATCAGCCCCAGCATTTT. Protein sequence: CAISEFLETEGNQPQHF.

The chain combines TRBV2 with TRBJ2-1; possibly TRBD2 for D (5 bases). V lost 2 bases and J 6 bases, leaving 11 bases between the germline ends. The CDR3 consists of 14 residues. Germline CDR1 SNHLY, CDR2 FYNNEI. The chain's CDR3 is CASSERRTGNEQFF. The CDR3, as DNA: TGTGCCAGCAGTGAAAGGAGGACGGGCAATGAGCAGTTCTTC.

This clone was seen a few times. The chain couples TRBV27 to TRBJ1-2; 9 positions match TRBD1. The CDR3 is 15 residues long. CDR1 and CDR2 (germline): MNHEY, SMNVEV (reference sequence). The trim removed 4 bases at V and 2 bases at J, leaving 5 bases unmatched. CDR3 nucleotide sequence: TGTGCCAGCAGTTGGGCACAGGGGGCGAACTATGGCTACACCTTC. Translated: CASSWAQGANYGYTF.

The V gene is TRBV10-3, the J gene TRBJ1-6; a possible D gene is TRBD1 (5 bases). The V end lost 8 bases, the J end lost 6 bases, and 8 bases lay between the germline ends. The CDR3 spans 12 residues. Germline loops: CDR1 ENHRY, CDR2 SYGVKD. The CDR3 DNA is TGTGCCATCGGAAGGGGTAATTCACCCCTCCACTTT. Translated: CAIGRGNSPLHF.

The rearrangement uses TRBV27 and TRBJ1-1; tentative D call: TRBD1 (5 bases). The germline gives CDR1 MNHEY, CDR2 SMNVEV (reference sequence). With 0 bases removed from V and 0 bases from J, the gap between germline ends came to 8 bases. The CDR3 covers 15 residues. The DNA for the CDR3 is TGTGCCAGCAGTTTATCGTGGGACCTGAACACTGAAGCTTTCTTT. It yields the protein CASSLSWDLNTEAFF.

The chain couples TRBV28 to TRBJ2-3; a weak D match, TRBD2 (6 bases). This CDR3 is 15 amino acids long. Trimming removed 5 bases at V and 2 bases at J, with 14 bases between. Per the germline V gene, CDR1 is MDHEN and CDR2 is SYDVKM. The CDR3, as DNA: TGTGCCAGCAGTCCGGGACTCCCATCCACAGATACGCAGTATTTT. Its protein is CASSPGLPSTDTQYF.

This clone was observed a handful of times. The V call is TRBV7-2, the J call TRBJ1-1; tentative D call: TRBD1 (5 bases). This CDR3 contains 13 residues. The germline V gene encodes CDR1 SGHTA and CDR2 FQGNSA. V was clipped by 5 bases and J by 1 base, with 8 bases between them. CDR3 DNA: TGTGCCAGCAGCCAGGGACCGAACACTGAAGCTTTCTTT. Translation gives CASSQGPNTEAFF.

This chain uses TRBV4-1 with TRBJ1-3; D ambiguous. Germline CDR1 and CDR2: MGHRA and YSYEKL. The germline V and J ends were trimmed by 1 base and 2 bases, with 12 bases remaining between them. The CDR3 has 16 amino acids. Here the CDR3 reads CASSQAAREAGNTIYF. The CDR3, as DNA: TGCGCCAGCAGCCAAGCTGCAAGGGAAGCTGGAAACACCATATATTTT.

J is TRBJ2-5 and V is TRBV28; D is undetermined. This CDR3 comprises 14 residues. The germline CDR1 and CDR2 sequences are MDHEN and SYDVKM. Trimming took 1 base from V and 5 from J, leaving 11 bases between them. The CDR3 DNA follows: TGTGCCAGCAGTTTATTACAGCTGACCGAGACCCAGTACTTC. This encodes CASSLLQLTETQYF.